The 3 T cell receptor beta chains below all came from one sample that was sequenced in a study of blood T cell repertoires in COVID-19. The method was immunoSEQ multiplex PCR; TCRdb's version includes in-frame clones alone and lacks a portion of them. The sample comprises over 45,000 clones, approximately 83% of which are singletons, and roughly three fifths rests with the top ten. The sequencing input was peripheral blood. These TCRs come from a man in his 70s with acute or convalescent COVID-19.

The chain carries TRBV2 and TRBJ1-2; 7 bases map to TRBD1. This CDR3 is 14 amino acids long. V shed 6 bases, J shed 2 bases, and the junction held 6 bases outside the gene matches. Per germline, CDR1 SNHLY and CDR2 FYNNEI. The CDR3 DNA is TGTGCCAGCAGCCTGGGACAGATCAACTATGGCTACACCTTC. It translates to CASSLGQINYGYTF. The full variable domain, in which reference TRBV2 and TRBJ1-2 provide the parts outside the CDR3, is EPEVTQTPSHQVTQMGQEVILRCVPISNHLYFYWYRQILGQKVEFLVSFYNNEISEKSEIFDDQFSVERPDGSNFTLKIRSTKLEDSAMYFCASSLGQINYGYTFGSGTRLTVV.

This chain uses TRBV6-5 with TRBJ1-5; TRBD1 matches at 7 bases. This CDR3 is built from 15 residues. Per germline, CDR1 MNHEY and CDR2 SVGAGI. Germline trimming cut 8 bases from V and 5 bases from J; bases unmatched to any gene: 12. CDR3 coding DNA: TGTGCCAGCCGGAGGGGGACAGCGATAGATCAGCCCCAGCATTTT. Its protein product is CASRRGTAIDQPQHF.

This sequence joins TRBV5-1 and TRBJ2-2, with 9 bases lining up with TRBD2. Germline lookup yields CDR1 SGHRS and CDR2 YFSETQ. V gave up 2 bases and J gave up 7 bases; unmatched junction bases: 6. The CDR3 totals 15 residues. The CDR3 loop is CASSFAGGPVGELFF. DNA of the CDR3: TGCGCCAGCAGCTTTGCGGGGGGGCCTGTCGGGGAGCTGTTTTTT.